The 15 T cell receptor beta chains below come from one sample, sequenced in a study of CD8+CD57+ T cells in acquired aplastic anemia. Patients included in sequencing had previously demonstrated CD8+CD57+ cell expansion by flow cytometry. Genomic DNA, serving as template, underwent TCR beta VDJ and CDR3 profiling. MiXCR, run by TCRdb on the reads, gives a single entry per CDR3 protein. The repertoire holds about 180,000 distinct CDR3 sequences, with around 50% as singletons. The source material was sorted CD4+, CD8+, or CD8+CD57+ T cells (not recorded which) from PBMCs. All receptors come from a human donor with aplastic anemia.

This clonotype was seen at least ten times. The rearrangement uses TRBV20-1 and TRBJ1-2; TRBD1 matches at 7 bases. Germline trimming cut 7 bases from V and 0 bases from J; bases unmatched to any gene: 14. There are 16 residues in the CDR3. The germline V gene encodes CDR1 DFQATT and CDR2 SNEGSKA (reference sequence). The CDR3, as DNA: TGCAGTGTCCGTAGTACAGGGGCTAGGTCTAACTATGGCTACACCTTC. Amino acid sequence: CSVRSTGARSNYGYTF.

The chain uses TRBV24-1 and TRBJ2-5; 9 bases match TRBD1. The CDR3 totals 17 residues. Germline CDR1 KGHDR, CDR2 SFDVKD. Trimming removed 3 bases from V and 4 bases from J; junction bases left unmatched: 11. The CDR3 coding sequence is TGTGCCACCAGTGATCCCCTCCCCGGGACAGGGCGAGAGACCCAGTACTTC. This sequence encodes CATSDPLPGTGRETQYF.

The chain combines TRBV20-1 with TRBJ2-1; D may be TRBD1 (5 bases). The CDR3 totals 13 residues. The germline V gene encodes CDR1 DFQATT and CDR2 SNEGSKA (reference sequence). The CDR3 DNA is TGCACCGTTCCCGACAGCCGAGTTAGTGAGCAGTTCTTC. Amino acid sequence: CTVPDSRVSEQFF.

A word on this clonotype: A much larger clone lies one base from this, so it may be a read error. The CDR3 end shows no conserved phenylalanine or tryptophan, and so a read error is likely. The chain recombines TRBV7-2 with TRBJ2-3; TRBD2 matches 9 bases. Germline CDR1 SGHTA, CDR2 FQGNSA. J was trimmed by 1 base and V by 2 bases; bases with no gene match: 13. The CDR3 length is 19 residues. The CDR3 spells CASSLPTRRAGGRTDTQYL. DNA for the CDR3: TGTGCCAGCAGCTTACCTACGCGACGCGCGGGGGGGCGCACAGATACGCAGTATCTT.

This sequence joins TRBV7-9 and TRBJ2-5; 7 bases are shared with TRBD1. Germline V gene sequence: CDR1 SEHNR, CDR2 FQNEAQ (reference sequence). The V segment lost 8 bases and the J segment 1 base; nucleotides outside the gene matches: 4. The CDR3 consists of 13 residues. As DNA, the CDR3 is TGTGCCAGCTCTGGACAGGTCCAAGAGACCCAGTACTTC. This encodes CASSGQVQETQYF. The full variable domain, in which reference TRBV7-9 and TRBJ2-5 provide the parts outside the CDR3, is DTGVSQNPRHKITKRGQNVTFRCDPISEHNRLYWYRQTLGQGPEFLTYFQNEAQLEKSRLLSDRFSAERPKGSFSTLEIQRTEQGDSAMYLCASSGQVQETQYFGPGTRLLVL.

This chain links TRBV5-8 with TRBJ1-1; D gene uncertain. V was trimmed by 6 bases and J by 0 bases, leaving 15 bases between them. CDR1 and CDR2 (germline): SGHTS, YDEGEE. The CDR3 consists of 15 residues. The CDR3 spells CASTSGPGLNTEAFF. The CDR3 DNA sequence: TGTGCCAGCACATCTGGTCCAGGACTGAACACTGAAGCTTTCTTT.

V is TRBV11-2 and J is TRBJ2-7; 10 nucleotides match TRBD2. From germline, CDR1 is SGHAT and CDR2 FQNNGV. The ends lost 2 bases at V and 3 bases at J; junction bases unmatched: 1. The CDR3 runs to 14 residues. CDR3 sequence (DNA): TGTGCCAGCAGCTTACTAGCGGGGGACTACGAGCAGTACTTC. Residues: CASSLLAGDYEQYF.

In its sample, this clonotype was seen many times. The rearrangement uses TRBV6-1 and TRBJ2-2; 8 bases line up with TRBD1. Germline lookup yields CDR1 MNHNS and CDR2 SASEGT. The trim removed 2 bases at V and 6 bases at J, leaving 2 bases unmatched. The length of the CDR3 is 14 residues. CDR3 nucleotide sequence: TGTGCCAGCAGTGAACAGGGGGCTGCCGGGGAGCTGTTTTTT. This translates into CASSEQGAAGELFF.

Note on this clonotype: A much larger clone lies one base from this, so it may be a read error. The chain combines TRBV2 with TRBJ1-1, with D possibly being TRBD1 (5 bases). This CDR3 spans 17 amino acids. Trimming removed 11 bases at V and 4 bases at J, with 29 bases between. Germline CDR1 and CDR2: SNHLY and FYNNEI. CDR3 DNA: TGTGCCGGCACCACTCCGGGGGATTTCGAATCGAGCACTGAAGCTTTCTTT. Amino acid sequence: CAGTTPGDFESSTEAFF.

This clonotype was seen more than once but under ten times. The chain employs TRBV7-2 and TRBJ2-7; no clear D gene. Germline V gives CDR1 SGHTA, CDR2 FQGNSA. The germline V and J ends were trimmed by 1 base and 5 bases, with 3 bases remaining between them. This CDR3 is 11 amino acids long. CDR3: CASSLVNEQYF. The CDR3 DNA reads as TGTGCCAGCAGCTTAGTTAACGAGCAGTACTTC.

The chain employs TRBV5-1 and TRBJ2-7; a possible D gene is TRBD1 (7 bases). Trimming stripped 2 bases from V and 5 bases from J, with 14 bases between. Germline CDR1 and CDR2: SGHRS and YFSETQ. The length of the CDR3 is 14 residues. The CDR3 here is CASSFGGGENEQYF. DNA for the CDR3: TGCGCCAGCAGCTTCGGAGGGGGCGAGAACGAGCAGTACTTC.

This clonotype was seen only a few times. The chain carries TRBV20-1 and TRBJ1-6; 9 nucleotides agree with TRBD1. Per germline, CDR1 DFQATT and CDR2 SNEGSKA (reference sequence). The CDR3 covers 17 residues. Trimming at V came to 3 bases and at J to 4 bases, leaving 10 bases not matched to a gene. CDR3 bases: TGCAGTGCTAGGGAACCGGGACAGGGAGTTTATAATTCACCCCTCCACTTT. Its protein product is CSAREPGQGVYNSPLHF.

This clonotype was counted at least ten times. The chain recombines TRBV7-8 with TRBJ1-6; D not certain. CDR1 SGHVS and CDR2 FQNEAQ come from the germline V gene. The CDR3 has 15 amino acids. Trimming took off 5 bases at V and 4 bases at J, with 12 bases between the two ends. CDR3 residues: CASSPIATYNSPLHF. DNA of the CDR3: TGTGCCAGCAGCCCAATAGCCACGTATAATTCACCCCTCCACTTT. The full variable domain, in which reference TRBV7-8 and TRBJ1-6 provide the parts outside the CDR3, is GAGVSQSPRYKVAKRGQDVALRCDPISGHVSLFWYQQALGQGPEFLTYFQNEAQLDKSGLPSDRFFAERPEGSVSTLKIQRTQQEDSAVYLCASSPIATYNSPLHFGNGTRLTVT.

This clonotype has a handful of counts. The V and J genes are TRBV2 and TRBJ2-1, with D perhaps matching TRBD1 (6 bases). With 6 bases removed from V and 2 bases from J, the gap between germline ends came to 17 bases. The germline CDR1 and CDR2 sequences are SNHLY and FYNNEI. The CDR3 runs 16 residues. This CDR3 reads CASRPLGGSTYNEQFF. In DNA form, the CDR3 reads TGTGCCAGCAGACCACTAGGGGGAAGCACCTACAATGAGCAGTTCTTC.

V and J are TRBV15 and TRBJ1-5; a weak D match, TRBD1 (6 bases). The germline V gene has CDR1 LNHNV and CDR2 YYDKDF (reference sequence). The CDR3 consists of 15 residues. The V end was cut by 6 bases, the J end by 4 bases, with 16 bases between. The CDR3 DNA reads as TGTGCCACCAGGATAGGGGGGGTAGCTAATCAGCCCCAGCATTTT. Translated: CATRIGGVANQPQHF.